A single T cell receptor (beta chain) is shown here with its context. Total RNA was isolated from each sample in quantities of at least 6 micrograms. Next came a second PCR, run for about 6 to 11 cycles, which used a sample-barcoded 5' primer along with a J-beta primer mix. Using its own MiXCR run on the 5' RACE reads, TCRdb lists one record per CDR3 protein. The data hold a few hundred thousand distinct CDR3 sequences, with approximately 25% observed a single time. This sample stems from a study of blood T cells in healthy people across ages. Sequenced sample: blood. The receptor was isolated from a woman in her seventies in good health.

The CDR3 sequence: CASSLAGGYTDTQYF. The CDR3, as DNA: TGTGCCAGCAGCTTGGCCGGGGGCTACACAGATACGCAGTATTTT. The chain uses TRBV5-4 and TRBJ2-3; possibly TRBD1 or TRBD2 for D (6 bases each). V was cut by 0 bases and J by 2 bases, with 10 bases left in between. In germline, CDR1 is SGHNT, CDR2 YYREEE (reference sequence). The CDR3 is 15 residues long.